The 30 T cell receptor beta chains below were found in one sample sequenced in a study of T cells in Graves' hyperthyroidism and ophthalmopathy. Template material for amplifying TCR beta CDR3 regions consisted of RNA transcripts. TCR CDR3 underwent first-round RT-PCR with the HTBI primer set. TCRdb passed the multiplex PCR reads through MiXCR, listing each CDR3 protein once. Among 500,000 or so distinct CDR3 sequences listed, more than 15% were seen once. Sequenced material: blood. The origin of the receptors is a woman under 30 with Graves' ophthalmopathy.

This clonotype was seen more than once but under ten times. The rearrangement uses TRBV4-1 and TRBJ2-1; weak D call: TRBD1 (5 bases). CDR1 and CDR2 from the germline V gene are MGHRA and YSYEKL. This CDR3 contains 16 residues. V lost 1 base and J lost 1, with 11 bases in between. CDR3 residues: CASSQGPSGSYNEQFF. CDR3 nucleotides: TGCGCCAGCAGCCAAGGCCCGTCAGGGTCCTACAATGAGCAGTTCTTC.

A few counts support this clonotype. CDR3: CASSSATGGTDTQYF. The CDR3 DNA reads TGTGCCAGCAGTTCGGCTACGGGGGGTACAGATACGCAGTATTTT. The chain uses TRBV28 and TRBJ2-3, with 7 bases aligning to TRBD2. V lost 4 bases to trimming and J lost 3 bases; unmatched junction nucleotides: 7. This CDR3 comprises 15 residues. Germline V lookup: CDR1 MDHEN, CDR2 SYDVKM.

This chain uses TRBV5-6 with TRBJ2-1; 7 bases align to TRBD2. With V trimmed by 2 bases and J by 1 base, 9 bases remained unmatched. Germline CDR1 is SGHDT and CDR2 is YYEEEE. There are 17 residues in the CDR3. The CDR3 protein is CASSFGGRGLSYNEQFF. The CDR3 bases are TGTGCCAGCAGCTTCGGGGGGAGGGGCCTTTCCTACAATGAGCAGTTCTTC.

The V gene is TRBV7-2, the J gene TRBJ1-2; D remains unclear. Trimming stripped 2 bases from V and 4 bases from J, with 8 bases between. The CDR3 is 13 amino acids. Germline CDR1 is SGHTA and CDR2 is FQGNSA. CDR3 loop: CASSLFRRYGYTF. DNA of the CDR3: TGTGCCAGCAGCTTATTCCGACGCTATGGCTACACCTTC.

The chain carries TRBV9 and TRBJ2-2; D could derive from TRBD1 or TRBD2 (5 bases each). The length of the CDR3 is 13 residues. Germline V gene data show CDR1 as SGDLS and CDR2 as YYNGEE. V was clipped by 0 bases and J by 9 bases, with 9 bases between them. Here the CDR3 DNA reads TGTGCCAGCAGCGTAGACGGGACCAGGGAGCTGTTTTTT. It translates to CASSVDGTRELFF.

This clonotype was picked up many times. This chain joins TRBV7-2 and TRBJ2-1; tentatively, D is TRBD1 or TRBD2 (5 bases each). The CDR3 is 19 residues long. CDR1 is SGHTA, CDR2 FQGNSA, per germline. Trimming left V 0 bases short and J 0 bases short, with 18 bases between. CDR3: CASSLARGLLQVSYNEQFF. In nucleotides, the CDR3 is TGTGCCAGCAGCTTAGCCCGCGGGCTCCTACAGGTCTCCTACAATGAGCAGTTCTTC.

CDR3 region: CASSLSVPADQRPGTGYTF. The CDR3 region has the DNA TGTGCCAGCAGTTTATCAGTCCCCGCCGATCAGAGGCCAGGGACGGGCTACACCTTC. The J gene is TRBJ1-2, the V gene TRBV27; D may be TRBD1 (5 bases). The CDR3 length is 19 residues. Germline V gene lookup returns CDR1 MNHEY and CDR2 SMNVEV (reference sequence). The V gene lost 0 bases and the J gene lost 8 bases, with 28 bases spanning the gap.

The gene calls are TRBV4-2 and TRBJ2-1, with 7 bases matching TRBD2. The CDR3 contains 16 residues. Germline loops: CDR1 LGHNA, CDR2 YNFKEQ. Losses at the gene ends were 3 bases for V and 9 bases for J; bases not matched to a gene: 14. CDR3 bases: TGTGCCAGCAGCCAGCCGGGGACTACCAATCCGGGTGAGCAGTTCTTC. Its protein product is CASSQPGTTNPGEQFF.

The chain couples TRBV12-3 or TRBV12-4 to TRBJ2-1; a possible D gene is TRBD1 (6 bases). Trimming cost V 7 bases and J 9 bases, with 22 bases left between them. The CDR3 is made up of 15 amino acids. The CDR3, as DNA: TGTGCCAGCAATTTCAGCTTCGGGACACAGTTTGAGCAGTTCTTC. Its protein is CASNFSFGTQFEQFF.

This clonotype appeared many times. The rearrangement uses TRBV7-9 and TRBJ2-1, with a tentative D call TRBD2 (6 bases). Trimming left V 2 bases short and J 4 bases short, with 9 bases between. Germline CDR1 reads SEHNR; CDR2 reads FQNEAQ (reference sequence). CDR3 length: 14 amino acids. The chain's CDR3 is CASSLTGVYNEQFF. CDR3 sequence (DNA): TGTGCCAGCAGCTTAACGGGAGTGTACAATGAGCAGTTCTTC.

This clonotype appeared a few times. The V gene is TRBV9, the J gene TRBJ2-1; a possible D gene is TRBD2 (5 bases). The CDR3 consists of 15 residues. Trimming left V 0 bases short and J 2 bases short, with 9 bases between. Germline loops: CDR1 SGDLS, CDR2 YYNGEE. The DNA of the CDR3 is TGTGCCAGCAGCGTAGGCGGGCAGCCCTACAATGAGCAGTTCTTC. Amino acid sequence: CASSVGGQPYNEQFF.

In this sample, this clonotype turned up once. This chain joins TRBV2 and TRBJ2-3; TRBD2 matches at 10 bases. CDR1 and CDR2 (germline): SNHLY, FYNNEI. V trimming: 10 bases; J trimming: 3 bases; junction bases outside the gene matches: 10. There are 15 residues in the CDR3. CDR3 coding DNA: TGTGCCAACAGACTAGCGGGTAGGCTTACAGATACGCAGTATTTT. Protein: CANRLAGRLTDTQYF. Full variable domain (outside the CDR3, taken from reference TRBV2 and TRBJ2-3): EPEVTQTPSHQVTQMGQEVILRCVPISNHLYFYWYRQILGQKVEFLVSFYNNEISEKSEIFDDQFSVERPDGSNFTLKIRSTKLEDSAMYFCANRLAGRLTDTQYFGPGTRLTVL.

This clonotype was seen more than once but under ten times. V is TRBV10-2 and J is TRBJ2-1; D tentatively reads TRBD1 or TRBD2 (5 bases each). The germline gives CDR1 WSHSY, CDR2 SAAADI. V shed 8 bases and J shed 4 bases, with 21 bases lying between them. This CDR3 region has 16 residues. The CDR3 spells CASLGYLGWGYNEQFF. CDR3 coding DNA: TGCGCCAGCCTCGGATATTTGGGTTGGGGGTACAATGAGCAGTTCTTC.

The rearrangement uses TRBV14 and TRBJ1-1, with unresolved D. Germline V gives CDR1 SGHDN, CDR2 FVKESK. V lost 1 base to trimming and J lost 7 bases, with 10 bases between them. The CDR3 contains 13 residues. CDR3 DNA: TGTGCCAGCAGCCAAGGCGAGGGCGGTGAAGCTTTCTTT. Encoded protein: CASSQGEGGEAFF. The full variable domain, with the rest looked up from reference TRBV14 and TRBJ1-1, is EAGVTQFPSHSVIEKGQTVTLRCDPISGHDNLYWYRRVMGKEIKFLLHFVKESKQDESGMPNNRFLAERTGGTYSTLKVQPAELEDSGVYFCASSQGEGGEAFFGQGTRLTVV.

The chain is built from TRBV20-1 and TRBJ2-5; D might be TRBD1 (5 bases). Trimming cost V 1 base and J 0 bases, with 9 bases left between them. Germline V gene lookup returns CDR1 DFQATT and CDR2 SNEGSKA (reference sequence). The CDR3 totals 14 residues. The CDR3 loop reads CSARVRQNQETQYF. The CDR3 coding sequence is TGCAGTGCTAGAGTCAGACAGAACCAAGAGACCCAGTACTTC.

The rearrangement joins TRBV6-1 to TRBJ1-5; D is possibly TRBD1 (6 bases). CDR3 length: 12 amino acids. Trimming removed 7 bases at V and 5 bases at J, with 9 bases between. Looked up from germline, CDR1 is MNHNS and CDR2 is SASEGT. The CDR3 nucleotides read TGTGCCAGCAAGGGGGGATATCAGCCCCAGCATTTT. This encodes CASKGGYQPQHF.

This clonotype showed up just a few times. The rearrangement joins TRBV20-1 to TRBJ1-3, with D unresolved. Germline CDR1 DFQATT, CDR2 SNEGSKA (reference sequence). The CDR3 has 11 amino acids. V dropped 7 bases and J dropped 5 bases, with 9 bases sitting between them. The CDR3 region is CSVSGRNTIYF. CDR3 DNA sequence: TGCAGTGTGTCGGGGAGAAACACCATATATTTT.

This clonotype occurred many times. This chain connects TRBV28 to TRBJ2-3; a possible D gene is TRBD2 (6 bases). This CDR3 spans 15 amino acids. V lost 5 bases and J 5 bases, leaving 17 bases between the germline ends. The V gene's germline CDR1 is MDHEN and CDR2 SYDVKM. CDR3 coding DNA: TGTGCCAGCAGTCCACCGGGAGATACGCGAGATACGCAGTATTTT. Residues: CASSPPGDTRDTQYF.

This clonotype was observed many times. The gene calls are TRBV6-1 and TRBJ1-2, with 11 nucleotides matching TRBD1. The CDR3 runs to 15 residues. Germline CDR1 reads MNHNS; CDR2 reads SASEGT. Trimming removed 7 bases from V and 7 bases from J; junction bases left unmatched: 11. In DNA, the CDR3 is TGTGCCAGCACCAAAGAGGACAGGGGGCTTTTTGGCTACACCTTC. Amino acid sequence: CASTKEDRGLFGYTF.

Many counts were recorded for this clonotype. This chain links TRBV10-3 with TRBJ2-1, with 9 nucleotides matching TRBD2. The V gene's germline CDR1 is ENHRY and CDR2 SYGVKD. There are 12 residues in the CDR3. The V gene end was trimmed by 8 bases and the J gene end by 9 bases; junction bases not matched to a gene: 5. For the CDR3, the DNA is TGTGCCATCCAGCGGCGGGAGGGTGAGCAGTTCTTC. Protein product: CAIQRREGEQFF.

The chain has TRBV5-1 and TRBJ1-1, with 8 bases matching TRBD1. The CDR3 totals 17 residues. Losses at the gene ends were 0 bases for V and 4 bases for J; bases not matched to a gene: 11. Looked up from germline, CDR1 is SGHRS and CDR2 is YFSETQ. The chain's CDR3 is CASSLEGVQGGLTEAFF. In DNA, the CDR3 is TGCGCCAGCAGCTTGGAGGGGGTACAGGGGGGTCTCACTGAAGCTTTCTTT.

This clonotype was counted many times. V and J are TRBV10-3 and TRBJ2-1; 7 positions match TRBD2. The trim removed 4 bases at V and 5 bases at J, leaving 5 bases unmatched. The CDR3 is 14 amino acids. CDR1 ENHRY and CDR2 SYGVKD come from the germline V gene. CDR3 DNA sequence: TGTGCCATCAGTGTACTAGCGACGGACAATGAGCAGTTCTTC. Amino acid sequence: CAISVLATDNEQFF.

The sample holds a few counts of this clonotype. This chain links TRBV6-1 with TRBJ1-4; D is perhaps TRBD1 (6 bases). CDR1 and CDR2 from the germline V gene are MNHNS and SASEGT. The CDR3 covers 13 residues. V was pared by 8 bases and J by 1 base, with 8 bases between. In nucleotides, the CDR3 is TGTGCCAGCCAGGGGCGAACTAATGAAAAACTGTTTTTT. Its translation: CASQGRTNEKLFF.

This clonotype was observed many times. The CDR3 protein is CASSFRPGLAGPYNEQFF. CDR3 DNA: TGTGCCAGCAGCTTCCGACCGGGACTAGCGGGCCCCTACAATGAGCAGTTCTTC. The chain combines TRBV7-2 with TRBJ2-1, with TRBD2 matching 12 bases. The germline gives CDR1 SGHTA, CDR2 FQGNSA. The CDR3 totals 18 residues. V was clipped by 3 bases and J by 2 bases; unmatched bases: 8.

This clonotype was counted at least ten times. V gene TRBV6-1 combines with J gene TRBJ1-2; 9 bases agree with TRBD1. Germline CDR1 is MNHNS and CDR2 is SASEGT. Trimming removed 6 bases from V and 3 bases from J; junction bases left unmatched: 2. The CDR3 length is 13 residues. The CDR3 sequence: CASRRDRDYGYTF. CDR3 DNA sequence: TGTGCCAGCAGAAGGGACAGGGACTATGGCTACACCTTC.

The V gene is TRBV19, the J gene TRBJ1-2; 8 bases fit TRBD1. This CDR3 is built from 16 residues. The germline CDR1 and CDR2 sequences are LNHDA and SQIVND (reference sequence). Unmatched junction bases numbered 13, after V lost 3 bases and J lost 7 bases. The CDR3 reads CASSIKVQGASRGYTF. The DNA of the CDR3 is TGTGCCAGTAGTATTAAGGTCCAGGGGGCGTCTCGTGGCTACACCTTC.

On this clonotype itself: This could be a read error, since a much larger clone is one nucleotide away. The CDR3 DNA sequence: TGCGCCAGCAGCCAAGATGGTCTGCCCCCGGAGACCCAGTTCTTC. Amino acids: CASSQDGLPPETQFF. The genes are TRBV4-1 and TRBJ2-5; D call uncertain. The J call is uncertain, as TRBJ2-1 better fits the DNA end. Germline assignment: CDR1 MGHRA and CDR2 YSYEKL. This CDR3 spans 15 amino acids.

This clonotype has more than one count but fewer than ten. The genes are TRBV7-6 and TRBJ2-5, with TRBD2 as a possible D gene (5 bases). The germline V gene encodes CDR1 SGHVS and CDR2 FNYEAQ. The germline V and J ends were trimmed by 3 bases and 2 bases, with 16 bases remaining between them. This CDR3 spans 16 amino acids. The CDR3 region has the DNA TGTGCCAGCAGCTTCCTAGCCGCAGGTGGTCAAGAGACCCAGTACTTC. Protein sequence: CASSFLAAGGQETQYF.

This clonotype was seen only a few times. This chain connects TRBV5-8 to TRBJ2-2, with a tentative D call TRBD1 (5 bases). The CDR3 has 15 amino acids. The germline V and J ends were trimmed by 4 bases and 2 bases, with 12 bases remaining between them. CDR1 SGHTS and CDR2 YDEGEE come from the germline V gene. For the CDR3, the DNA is TGTGCCAGCAGCCAACGACAGACCAACACCGGGGAGCTGTTTTTT. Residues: CASSQRQTNTGELFF. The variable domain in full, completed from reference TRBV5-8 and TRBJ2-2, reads EAGVTQSPTHLIKTRGQQATLRCSPISGHTSVYWYQQALGLGLQFLLWYDEGEERNRGNFPPRFSGRQFPNYSSELNVNALELEDSALYLCASSQRQTNTGELFFGEGSRLTVL.

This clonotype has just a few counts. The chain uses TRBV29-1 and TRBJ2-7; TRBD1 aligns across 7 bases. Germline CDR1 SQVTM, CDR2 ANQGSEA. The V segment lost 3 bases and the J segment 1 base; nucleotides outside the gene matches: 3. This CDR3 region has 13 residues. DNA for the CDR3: TGCAGCGTTGAGGAGGACAGGTCCTACGAGCAGTACTTC. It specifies CSVEEDRSYEQYF.